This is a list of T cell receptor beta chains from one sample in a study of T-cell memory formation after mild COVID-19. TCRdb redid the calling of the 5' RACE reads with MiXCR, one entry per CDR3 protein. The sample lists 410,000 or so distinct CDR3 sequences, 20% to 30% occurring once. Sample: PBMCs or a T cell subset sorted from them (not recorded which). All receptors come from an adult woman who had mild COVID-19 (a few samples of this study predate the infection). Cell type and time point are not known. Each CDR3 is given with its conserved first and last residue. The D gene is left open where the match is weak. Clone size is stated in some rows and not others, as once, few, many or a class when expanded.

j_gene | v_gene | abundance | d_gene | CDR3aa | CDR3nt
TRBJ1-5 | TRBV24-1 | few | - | CATSDLRGQPQHF | TGTGCCACCAGTGATTTGCGGGGTCAGCCCCAGCATTTT
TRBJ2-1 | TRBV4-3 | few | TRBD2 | CASSQSREVYNEQFF | TGCGCCAGCAGCCAATCACGGGAGGTCTACAATGAGCAGTTCTTC
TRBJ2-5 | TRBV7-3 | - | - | CASSLRGSTKRETQYF | TGTGCCAGCAGCTTAAGGGGGAGTACCAAGCGGGAGACCCAGTACTTC
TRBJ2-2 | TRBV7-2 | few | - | CASSIAGYTGELFF | TGTGCCAGCAGCATAGCAGGGTACACCGGGGAGCTGTTTTTT
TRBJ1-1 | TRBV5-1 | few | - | CASVSLRWGTEAFF | TGCGCCAGCGTATCCCTGCGTTGGGGGACTGAAGCTTTCTTT
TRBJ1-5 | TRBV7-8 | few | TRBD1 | CASSFSGTELYQPQHF | TGTGCCAGCAGCTTTTCCGGGACAGAGCTTTATCAGCCCCAGCATTTT
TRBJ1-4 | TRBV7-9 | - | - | CASSLTWVDEKLFF | TGTGCCAGCAGCCTGACATGGGTAGACGAAAAACTGTTTTTT
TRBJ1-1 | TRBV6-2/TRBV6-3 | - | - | CASNDRRVTEAFF | TGTGCCAGCAACGACAGGCGGGTCACTGAAGCTTTCTTT
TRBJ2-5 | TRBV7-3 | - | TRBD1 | CASSFTGGAETQYF | TGTGCCAGCAGCTTTACAGGGGGCGCAGAGACCCAGTACTTC
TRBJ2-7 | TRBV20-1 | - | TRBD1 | CSASRDRGVSYEQYF | TGCAGTGCTAGTCGGGACAGGGGTGTCTCCTACGAGCAGTACTTC
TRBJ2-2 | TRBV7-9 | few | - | CASSPPPGHLNTGELFF | TGTGCCAGCAGCCCACCCCCGGGACACTTAAACACCGGGGAGCTGTTTTTT
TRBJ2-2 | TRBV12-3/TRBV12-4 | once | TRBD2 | CASSPLAGVTGELFF | TGTGCCAGCAGCCCTCTAGCGGGAGTCACCGGGGAGCTGTTTTTT
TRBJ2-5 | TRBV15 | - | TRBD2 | CATSRGTSGAQETQYF | TGTGCCACCAGCCGAGGGACTAGCGGGGCCCAAGAGACCCAGTACTTC
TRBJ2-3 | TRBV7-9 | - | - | CASSSDWGTDTQYF | TGTGCCAGCAGCTCGGATTGGGGCACAGATACGCAGTATTTT
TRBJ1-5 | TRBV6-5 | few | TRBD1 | CASRLTGVGQPQHF | TGTGCCAGCAGACTCACAGGGGTAGGTCAGCCCCAGCATTTT
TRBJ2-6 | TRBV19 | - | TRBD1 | CASSHGTGVSGANVLTF | TGTGCCAGTAGCCACGGGACAGGAGTCTCTGGGGCCAACGTCCTGACTTTC
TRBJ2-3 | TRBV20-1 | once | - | CSASGGATDTQYF | TGCAGTGCTAGCGGGGGAGCCACAGATACGCAGTATTTT
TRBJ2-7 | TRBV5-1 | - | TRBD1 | CATGTGTYEQYF | TGCGCCACCGGGACAGGGACGTACGAGCAGTACTTC
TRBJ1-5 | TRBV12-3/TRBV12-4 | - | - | CASSPASGNQPQHF | TGTGCCAGCAGTCCAGCGAGTGGCAATCAGCCCCAGCATTTT
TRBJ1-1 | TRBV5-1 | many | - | CASSLRQVNTEAFF | TGCGCCAGCAGCTTACGGCAGGTGAACACTGAAGCTTTCTTT
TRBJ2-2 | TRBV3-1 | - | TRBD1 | CASSQTGSSGELFF | TGTGCCAGCAGCCAGACAGGGAGCAGCGGGGAGCTGTTTTTT
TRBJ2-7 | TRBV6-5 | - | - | CASTPRVGSYEQYF | TGTGCCAGCACCCCGCGAGTAGGATCCTACGAGCAGTACTTC
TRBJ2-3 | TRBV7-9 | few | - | CASSSNGGAETDTQYF | TGTGCCAGCAGCTCAAATGGGGGGGCTGAGACAGATACGCAGTATTTT
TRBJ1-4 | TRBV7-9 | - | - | CASSPTALPLPTNEKLFF | TGTGCCAGCAGCCCAACAGCTCTGCCCTTGCCAACTAATGAAAAACTGTTTTTT
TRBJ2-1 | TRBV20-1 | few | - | CSAGAGSGVYEQFF | TGCAGTGCTGGTGCAGGGTCTGGGGTGTATGAGCAGTTCTTC
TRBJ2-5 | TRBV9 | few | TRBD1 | CASSVPDRGGETQYF | TGTGCCAGCAGCGTACCGGACAGGGGGGGAGAGACCCAGTACTTC